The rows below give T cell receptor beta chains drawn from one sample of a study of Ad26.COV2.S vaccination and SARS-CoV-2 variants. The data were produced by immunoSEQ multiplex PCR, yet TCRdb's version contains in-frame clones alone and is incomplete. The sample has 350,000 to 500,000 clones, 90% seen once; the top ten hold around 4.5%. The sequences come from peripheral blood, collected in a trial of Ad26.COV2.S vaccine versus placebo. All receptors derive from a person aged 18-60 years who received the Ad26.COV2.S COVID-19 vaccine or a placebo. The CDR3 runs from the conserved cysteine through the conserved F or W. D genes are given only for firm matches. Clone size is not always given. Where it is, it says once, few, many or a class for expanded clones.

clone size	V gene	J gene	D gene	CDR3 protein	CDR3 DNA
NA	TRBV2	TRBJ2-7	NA	CASRGGSPFIGYEQYF	TGTGCCAGCAGAGGCGGCAGCCCCTTTATCGGCTACGAGCAGTACTTC
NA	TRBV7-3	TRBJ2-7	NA	CASSQGSSYEQYF	TGTGCCAGCAGCCAGGGGAGCTCCTACGAGCAGTACTTC
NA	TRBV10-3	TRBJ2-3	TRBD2	CAISGSSTSSSTDTQYF	TGTGCCATCAGTGGATCTTCGACTAGCTCTAGCACAGATACGCAGTATTTT
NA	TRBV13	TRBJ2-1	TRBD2	CASSFGPGGRIGQFF	TGTGCCAGCAGCTTTGGCCCGGGAGGGCGGATCGGGCAGTTCTTC
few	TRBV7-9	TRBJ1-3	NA	CASIWGGSGNTIYF	TGTGCCAGCATCTGGGGGGGATCTGGAAACACCATATATTTT
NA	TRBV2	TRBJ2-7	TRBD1	CASSEGLRGTGAYEQYF	TGTGCCAGCAGTGAAGGATTGCGAGGGACAGGAGCCTACGAGCAGTACTTC
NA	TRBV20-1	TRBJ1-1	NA	CSAIKPEAFF	TGCAGTGCCATTAAGCCTGAAGCTTTCTTT
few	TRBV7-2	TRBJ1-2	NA	CASSLDGSSYGYTF	TGTGCCAGCAGCTTAGATGGCAGTTCCTATGGCTACACCTTC
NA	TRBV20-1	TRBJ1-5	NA	CSASLTGLGPQHF	TGCAGTGCTAGTTTGACCGGGCTGGGACCCCAGCATTTT
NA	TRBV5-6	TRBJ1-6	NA	CASSLGQGNSPLHF	TGTGCCAGCAGCTTGGGCCAGGGGAATTCACCCCTCCACTTT
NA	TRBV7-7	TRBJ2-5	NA	CASSLEFRGGGNQETQYF	TGTGCTAGCAGCTTAGAGTTTAGGGGCGGAGGGAATCAAGAGACCCAGTACTTC
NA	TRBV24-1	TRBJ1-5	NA	CATSDSRTVHQPQHF	TGTGCCACCAGTGATTCCCGGACGGTTCATCAGCCCCAGCATTTT
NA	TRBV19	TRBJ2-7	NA	CASSPEDGSYEQYF	TGTGCCAGTAGTCCAGAGGACGGATCCTACGAGCAGTACTTC
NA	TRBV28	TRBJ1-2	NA	CASSPEGTYGYTF	TGTGCCAGCAGCCCTGAGGGCACCTATGGCTACACCTTC
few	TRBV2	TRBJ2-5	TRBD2	CASSERPGLAGETQYF	TGTGCCAGCAGTGAACGACCGGGACTAGCGGGAGAGACCCAGTACTTC
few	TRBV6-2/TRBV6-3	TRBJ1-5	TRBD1	CASSPRDRRNSNQPQHF	TGTGCCAGCAGTCCCAGGGACAGAAGGAATAGCAATCAGCCCCAGCATTTT
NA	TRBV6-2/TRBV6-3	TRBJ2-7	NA	CASSTHRALLPYEQYF	TGTGCCAGCAGTACCCACAGGGCGCTTTTACCCTACGAGCAGTACTTC
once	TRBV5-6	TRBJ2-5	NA	CASSHTGRQDQETQYF	TGTGCCAGCAGCCATACCGGTCGACAGGACCAAGAGACCCAGTACTTC
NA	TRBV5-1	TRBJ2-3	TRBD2	CASSPRPGLATDTQYF	TGCGCCAGCAGCCCCCGACCGGGACTAGCGACAGATACGCAGTATTTT
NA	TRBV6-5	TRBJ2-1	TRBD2	CASSYGRLAGLNEQFF	TGTGCCAGCAGTTACGGTAGACTAGCGGGACTCAATGAGCAGTTCTTC
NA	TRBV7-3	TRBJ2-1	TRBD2	CASSSGLAGGREQFF	TGTGCCAGCAGCTCCGGACTAGCGGGAGGGCGAGAGCAGTTCTTC
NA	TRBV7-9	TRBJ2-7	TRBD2	CASSLAGAGGFYEQYF	TGTGCCAGCAGCTTAGCAGGGGCGGGAGGATTTTACGAGCAGTACTTC
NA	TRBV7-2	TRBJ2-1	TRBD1	CASSRQGSSYNEQFF	TGTGCCAGCAGTAGACAGGGGAGCTCCTACAATGAGCAGTTCTTC
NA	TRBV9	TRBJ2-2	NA	CASSGTLNTGELFF	TGTGCCAGCAGCGGGACACTTAACACCGGGGAGCTGTTTTTT
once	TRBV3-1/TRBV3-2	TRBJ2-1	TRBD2	CASSPPSGSSYNEQFF	TGTGCCAGCAGCCCCCCCAGCGGGAGCTCCTACAATGAGCAGTTCTTC
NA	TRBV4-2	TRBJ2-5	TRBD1	CASSRGQEETQYF	TGTGCCAGCAGCCGAGGACAGGAAGAGACCCAGTACTTC
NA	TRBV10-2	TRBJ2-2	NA	CASSATGELFF	TGCGCCAGCAGCGCAACCGGGGAGCTGTTTTTT
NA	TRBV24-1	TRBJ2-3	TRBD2	CATSATSGRGDTQYF	TGTGCCACCAGTGCGACTAGCGGGAGGGGAGATACGCAGTATTTT
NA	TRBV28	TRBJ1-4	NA	CASRRYGGRPATNEKLFF	TGTGCCAGCAGGCGTTACGGCGGACGGCCGGCAACTAATGAAAAACTGTTTTTT